The 10 T cell receptor beta chains below all came from one sample that was sequenced in a study of cytomegalovirus exposure and HLA in healthy donors. The PCR contained 60 Vbeta and 13 Jbeta primers. Generated by immunoSEQ multiplex PCR, the TCRdb table keeps only in-frame clones and is missing some. Its table lists 120,000 to 150,000 clones. Specimen: PBMCs. The receptors shown here come from a man in his forties in good health and CMV-seronegative.

This rearrangement joins TRBV11-3 to TRBJ2-5; 11 nucleotides line up with TRBD2. This CDR3 contains 17 residues. V lost 1 base and J lost 4; bases outside the gene matches: 8. From germline, CDR1 is SGHNT and CDR2 YENEEA. CDR3 nucleotides: TGTGCCAGCAGCTTAGGTCTAGCGGGGGGCCGGGGAGAGACCCAGTACTTC. Protein sequence: CASSLGLAGGRGETQYF.

CDR3 amino acids: CASSRGQSPDTQYF. In DNA form, the CDR3 reads TGTGCCAGCAGCCGCGGACAGTCCCCAGATACGCAGTATTTT. V usage is TRBV11-1 and J usage is TRBJ2-3; D is possibly TRBD1 (6 bases). Germline lookup yields CDR1 SGHAT and CDR2 FQDESV (reference sequence). Trimming took 5 bases from V and 4 from J, leaving 13 bases between them. The CDR3 has 14 amino acids.

This chain joins TRBV5-6 and TRBJ1-6; D is undetermined. This CDR3 is 15 amino acids long. V lost 0 bases to trimming and J lost 5 bases, with 9 bases between them. In germline, CDR1 is SGHDT, CDR2 YYEEEE. This CDR3 is CASSLGNRDNSPLHF. In nucleotides, the CDR3 is TGTGCCAGCAGCTTGGGGAACAGAGATAATTCACCCCTCCACTTT.

The V gene is TRBV11-2, the J gene TRBJ1-5; TRBD1 agrees at 7 bases. The V gene end was trimmed by 5 bases and the J gene end by 1 base; junction bases not matched to a gene: 8. Looked up from germline, CDR1 is SGHAT and CDR2 is FQNNGV. The CDR3 is made up of 16 amino acids. The DNA for the CDR3 is TGTGCCAGCAGCCGCGGGGACAGCGAGAGCAATCAGCCCCAGCATTTT. Protein sequence: CASSRGDSESNQPQHF.

This chain links TRBV7-2 with TRBJ1-2; 7 bases map to TRBD1. Germline CDR1 SGHTA, CDR2 FQGNSA. The CDR3 has 16 amino acids. With V trimmed by 0 bases and J by 4 bases, 8 bases remained unmatched. DNA for the CDR3: TGTGCCAGCAGCTTAGCCTACGGACAGGCTTCCTATGGCTACACCTTC. This translates into CASSLAYGQASYGYTF.

V is TRBV7-2 and J is TRBJ1-2, with 8 bases fitting TRBD1. After removal of 0 bases from V and 9 bases from J, the junction contained 3 bases not matched to a gene. Germline V gene sequence: CDR1 SGHTA, CDR2 FQGNSA. The CDR3 loop spans 13 amino acids. In DNA, the CDR3 is TGTGCCAGCAGCTTAGCCCAGGGGGCAAGCTACACCTTC. Amino acid sequence: CASSLAQGASYTF.

The DNA for the CDR3 is TGTGCCAGCAGTTACTTGGGCGGGGGAAACTACGAGCAGTACTTC. Amino acids: CASSYLGGGNYEQYF. The V gene is TRBV6-5, the J gene TRBJ2-7; 7 bases align to TRBD2. V shed 1 base and J 3 bases; nucleotides not matched to a gene: 6. Germline values: CDR1 MNHEY, CDR2 SVGAGI. This CDR3 contains 15 residues.

The V and J genes are TRBV14 and TRBJ1-2; D gene ambiguous. Germline CDR1 SGHDN, CDR2 FVKESK. This CDR3 spans 13 amino acids. Between the trimmed V and J ends, which lost 1 base and 3 bases, there was a span of 6 bases. The chain's CDR3 is CASSQALDYGYTF. CDR3 DNA: TGTGCCAGCAGCCAAGCCCTAGACTATGGCTACACCTTC. Full variable domain (rest looked up from reference TRBV14 and TRBJ1-2): EAGVTQFPSHSVIEKGQTVTLRCDPISGHDNLYWYRRVMGKEIKFLLHFVKESKQDESGMPNNRFLAERTGGTYSTLKVQPAELEDSGVYFCASSQALDYGYTFGSGTRLTVV.

The chain employs TRBV5-1 and TRBJ1-5; D is ambiguous. This CDR3 is 16 amino acids long. Trimming pared 0 bases from V and 0 bases from J, leaving 10 bases between. Per the germline V gene, CDR1 is SGHRS and CDR2 is YFSETQ. The CDR3 DNA is TGCGCCAGCAGCTTGGGTGGACTCCTTAGCAATCAGCCCCAGCATTTT. It translates to CASSLGGLLSNQPQHF.

The genes are TRBV6-5 and TRBJ1-4, with D perhaps matching TRBD1 (5 bases). The length of the CDR3 is 13 residues. V gave up 6 bases and J gave up 7 bases, with 12 bases separating them. The germline CDR1 and CDR2 sequences are MNHEY and SVGAGI. CDR3 region: CASRARGGEKLFF. The DNA of the CDR3 is TGTGCCAGCAGAGCGCGGGGGGGTGAAAAACTGTTTTTT.